This T cell receptor beta chain was profiled in a study of OX40 agonist ivuxolimab in advanced cancers. The study, taken as a whole, reports: At 0.1 to 3.0 mg/kg and by week 6, CD4+ and CD8+ T cells in the blood had expanded clonally.

The repertoire was sequenced with immunoSEQ multiplex PCR; TCRdb's copy has only in-frame clones and lacks some. The data contain roughly 84,000 clones, 81% of them singletons. Worth noting for this clone: Antigen specificity is unknown.

Individuals having autoimmune disease history or systemic immunosuppression were not enrolled. V lost 6 bases, J lost 3 bases, and 18 bases lay in between. The CDR3 has 15 amino acids. Germline CDR1 is MNHEY and CDR2 is SVGAGI. The TCR originated in an adult with an advanced solid tumor such as melanoma, head and neck, liver or kidney cancer. The J gene is TRBJ2-7, the V gene TRBV6-5; the D is unclear. This material consisted of CD4+ or CD8+ T cells sorted from blood, taken in a trial of the OX40 agonist ivuxolimab. CDR3 sequence (DNA): TGTGCCAGCAGCAAACAAGGGCGGACCGACTACGAGCAGTACTTC. Protein: CASSKQGRTDYEQYF.